This T cell receptor (beta chain) was captured by sequencing in a study of CD8 T cells in ankylosing spondylitis. Study-level results: What seemed typical of ankylosing spondylitis blood was a TCR beta motif built from eight highly homologous variants.

This clonotype was observed at least ten times. Its specificity is not known. TCRdb passed the 5' RACE reads through MiXCR, listing each CDR3 protein once. Here the sample spans about 210,000 distinct CDR3 sequences, 7% to 8% being singletons. The sequence was collected from a male donor with ankylosing spondylitis. The material sequenced was blood, either unsorted or a sorted T cell fraction (not recorded which).

Here the CDR3 reads CASSSWGRPDEQFF. The CDR3 coding sequence is TGTGCCAGCTCATCCTGGGGGCGCCCCGATGAGCAGTTCTTC. This sequence joins TRBV18 and TRBJ2-1, with a possible D match to TRBD1 (6 bases). The CDR3 is made up of 14 amino acids. Germline CDR1 reads KGHSH; CDR2 reads LQKENI. The V gene lost 5 bases and the J gene lost 8 bases, with 16 bases spanning the gap.